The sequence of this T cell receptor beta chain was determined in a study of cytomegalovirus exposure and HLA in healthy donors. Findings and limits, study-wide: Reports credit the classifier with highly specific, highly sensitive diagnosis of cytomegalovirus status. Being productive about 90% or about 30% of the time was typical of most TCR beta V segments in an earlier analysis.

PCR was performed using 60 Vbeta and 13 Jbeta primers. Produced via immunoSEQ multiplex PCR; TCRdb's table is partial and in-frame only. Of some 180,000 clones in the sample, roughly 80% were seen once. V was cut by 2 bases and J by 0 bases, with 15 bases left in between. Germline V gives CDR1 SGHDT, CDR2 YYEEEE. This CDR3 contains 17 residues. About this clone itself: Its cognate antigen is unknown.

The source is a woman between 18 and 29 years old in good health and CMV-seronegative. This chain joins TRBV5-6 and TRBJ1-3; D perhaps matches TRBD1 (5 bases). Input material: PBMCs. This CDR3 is CASSLLLTGYSGNTIYF. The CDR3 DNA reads TGTGCCAGCAGCTTACTCCTTACAGGTTACTCTGGAAACACCATATATTTT. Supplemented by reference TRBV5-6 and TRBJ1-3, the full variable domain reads DAGVTQSPTHLIKTRGQQVTLRCSPKSGHDTVSWYQQALGQGPQFIFQYYEEEERQRGNFPDRFSGHQFPNYSSELNVNALLLGDSALYLCASSLLLTGYSGNTIYFGEGSWLTVV.